The entry that follows covers one T cell receptor beta chain sequence. The antigen it recognizes is unknown. Base qualities are missing; no much larger clone stands one base away. TCRbeta CDR3 regions were amplified from genomic DNA by means of the immunoSEQ Assay, a bias-controlled multiplex PCR. As for the original processing: Nucleated cell counts per sample were estimated from amplification of reference gene primers within the assay. Sequence reads were collapsed and filtered to measure the absolute abundance of every unique TCRbeta CDR3 rearrangement. For each sample, productive Simpson clonality was calculated by taking the square root of Simpson's diversity index across productive rearrangements. In its TCRdb copy, this immuneACCESS table keeps in-frame sequences only and misses some clones. Where compared with another copy, unresolved V genes explain less than half of these, and the others have no known cause. V, J and clone size derive from that table, while D and trimming were established from the DNA sequence. This sample has some 380,000 clones in its table, and about 90% of those were observed once. Together, the top ten hold approximately 1.2% of the sample.

Based on the germline V gene (reference sequence), the CDR1 and CDR2 sequences are SGHKS and YYEKEE. V is pared back by 4 bases and J by 4 bases, with 11 bases lying between the germline termini. From its cysteine to its phenylalanine, the CDR3 spans 13 amino acids. The retained sequence is limited to the CDR3, 39 bases, with the frame set at the first base. Participants in the prospective study were aged roughly 18 to 100 years, lived in 20 to 30 United States geographic areas, and enrolled through a virtual design. In the prospective study, participants were assigned to cohorts based on the clinical history participants reported in a screening survey and a study questionnaire. Recovered participants in ImmuneRACE Cohort 3 were defined by two consecutive negative NP/OP PCR tests, clearance by a healthcare professional, or resolution of symptoms. Each participant in the prospective study had whole blood, serum and a nasopharyngeal or oropharyngeal swab collected by mobile phlebotomists. Additional blood draws and questionnaires over an approximately two-month period could optionally be provided by prospective study participants. Before DNA extraction, blood samples from the prospective study were shipped at room temperature or frozen.

These data are taken from a study of blood T cell repertoires in COVID-19 (dated by TCRdb to the early 2020s). For the wider study: Samples covering the acute and convalescent phases of COVID-19 were provided by collaborators in the United States, Italy and Spain. The material from the prospective study consisted of cDNA or gDNA derived from T cells, B-cell-depleted T cells, or PBMCs. Deeply sampled blood TCRbeta repertoires from subjects exposed to, actively infected with, or recovered from COVID-19 were included in the dataset. The repertoires were released in a freely available public database meant as a resource for research on the immune response to SARS-CoV-2. The samples were drawn from two sources: the first 160 participants of the ongoing ImmuneRACE study, and 1,000 to 1,500 subjects contributed by 6 global collaborators. Nearly every sample came with metadata listing a de-identified subject ID, COVID-19 status, age in years and sex. Where available, HLA class I and class II types were obtained from metadata supplied by the sample provider rather than from assay-based typing. Overall study results and their limits: Clinical and demographic metadata were provided uncurated, with the amount varying by source and participant.

The chain links TRBV5-5 with TRBJ1-2, and the D gene may be TRBD1, 5 bases matching. This receptor was taken from a man aged 30-40 years who had recovered from COVID-19. The sample consisted of PBMCs or T cells enriched from blood (not recorded which). The sequenced DNA: TGTGCCAGCAGCCAAGGACACGGCTATGGCTACACCTTC. The resulting protein is CASSQGHGYGYTF.